The entry below gives a single TCR beta chain sequence along with its context. This clone occurred a few times. The specificity of this receptor is unknown. The input lacks base qualities; no much larger clone sits a single base away. This record belongs to a study of T cell responses to AZD1222 COVID-19 vaccine (dated by TCRdb to 2020 to 2022). Context from the whole study: AZD1222 recipients with second doses at about 4 weeks or about 12 weeks were pooled, because spike-specific TCR depth and breadth did not differ between schedules. Enrollment into the trials was organized by age into subgroups of 18-55, 56-69 and 70-plus years, and those subgroups contained roughly 140, 27 and 60 TCR-sequenced participants, respectively. A total of over 230 trial participants underwent TCR sequencing, of whom around 200 received two doses of AZD1222 and about 25 received two doses of the MenACWY control vaccine.

The sample's time point label, decoded: baseline before first vaccination. Samples from vaccinated people were obtained from the UK trials COV001 and COV002, which included a single-blind randomized controlled phase 2/3 trial of AZD1222 (ChAdOx1 nCoV-19) in healthy adults. Trial participant PBMC samples were collected at day 0 and day 28 after the second dose for TCRbeta chain sequencing. At the junction V is shortened by 0 bases and J by 4 bases, with 13 bases in between. Looking up the germline V gene (reference sequence) yields CDR1 SGHNT and CDR2 YYREEE. Including the terminal cysteine and phenylalanine, the CDR3 comprises 15 residues. The kept DNA is CDR3 alone, 45 bases in frame from the first base. The CDR3 regions of human TCRbeta chains were analyzed by immunosequencing. Under the source paper's analysis protocol: TCRs in the repertoires were compared against a reference library of SARS-CoV-2-specific TCRs that had been generated with the MIRA antigen-specificity platform. Breadth was defined as the fraction of unique TCRs that were SARS-CoV-2-associated, and depth was defined as the fraction of total T cells that were SARS-CoV-2-associated. Using the MIRA data, every spike-specific TCR was mapped to the spike region that the TCR reacted to and assigned to either a CD4 or a CD8 class. Log10-transformed breadth and depth values were compared by one-way ANOVA with Sidak's multiple comparisons tests. TCRdb took over this immuneACCESS table, retaining in-frame rearrangements with V and J assigned. Such tables are incomplete; in checked studies, under half of the missing clones stem from an unresolved V gene, and the remainder is unexplained. The D gene and trimming were derived from the DNA, and the V and J assignments and clone size from that table. For this sample there are 160,000 or so clones; about nine tenths appear just once. The biggest ten clones account for around 5.9% of the sample.

What the research found in general, with its limitations: Conclusions about previously exposed vaccinees were limited because only six AZD1222 recipients were SARS-CoV-2 seropositive at baseline. After two AZD1222 doses, both the breadth and the depth of spike-specific TCRs were significantly higher than at day 0 and than in MenACWY recipients. The 56-69-year group was small, and its depth increase did not reach significance, likely because of low power. Vaccine-associated CD4 TCRs spanned the whole spike protein, with dominant responses in regions 160-218 and 743-854. Nearly half of unique spike-specific TCRs reportedly recognized epitopes outside regions mutated in the B.1.351 and B.1.1.7 variants. Because no day 14 peak-response samples were available, the repertoires could be characterized only after the peak T cell response. Participants were mostly white British and included more females than males, and it was suggested by the authors that clonal diversity may have been underestimated.

The sequencing here drew on peripheral blood, taken on day 0 of AZD1222 vaccination. The chain couples TRBV5-4 to TRBJ1-1; no D gene can be assigned with confidence. This receptor was taken from an adult in good health. The sequenced DNA is TGTGCCAGCAGCTTGGGGGGAAAATCAGGCACTGAAGCTTTCTTT. Translated, this gives CASSLGGKSGTEAFF.